This is a list of T cell receptor beta chains from one sample in a study of cytomegalovirus exposure and HLA in healthy donors. Profiling relied on immunoSEQ multiplex PCR, and the TCRdb table lists in-frame clones only, not all of them. The sample consists of fewer than 200,000 clones, about 82% of them appearing once. Sequenced sample: PBMCs. These TCRs come from a female donor in good health and CMV-seronegative. Each CDR3 is given with its conserved first and last residue. Each record gives: clone size, J gene, V gene, D gene, CDR3 DNA, CDR3 protein. D genes are given only for firm matches. Not all rows give a size; the values are once, few, many and, for expanded clones, a class.

NA,TRBJ2-1,TRBV25-1,TRBD2,TGTGCCAGCCAAACTAGCGGGGGTTCCTACAATGAGCAGTTCTTC,CASQTSGGSYNEQFF
many,TRBJ2-7,TRBV7-9,TRBD1,TGTGCCAGCAGCTTTGGACAGGGCCCTCTCGAGCAGTACTTC,CASSFGQGPLEQYF
few,TRBJ2-1,TRBV29-1,TRBD1,TGCAGCGTTACTATGGGACAGGGAACCTACAATGAGCAGTTCTTC,CSVTMGQGTYNEQFF
once,TRBJ2-7,TRBV15,NA,TGTGCCACCAGCATGGGACTCTCCTACGAGCAGTACTTC,CATSMGLSYEQYF
NA,TRBJ1-4,TRBV6-1,NA,TGTGCCAGCAGTCTACGAGCAACTAATGAAAAACTGTTTTTT,CASSLRATNEKLFF
NA,TRBJ2-7,TRBV4-3,TRBD2,TGCGCCAGCAGCCAAGACGGCCAGCGGGGATCCTACGAGCAGTACTTC,CASSQDGQRGSYEQYF
NA,TRBJ1-2,TRBV4-1,NA,TGCGCCAGCAGCCAAGATCAGTTTCTCTATGGCTACACCTTC,CASSQDQFLYGYTF
few,TRBJ2-3,TRBV29-1,NA,TGCAGCGTTCTGGACTTTAGCACAGATACGCAGTATTTT,CSVLDFSTDTQYF
NA,TRBJ2-6,TRBV5-1,NA,TGCGCCAGCAGTACTTCTAGCACTGGGGCCAACGTCCTGACTTTC,CASSTSSTGANVLTF
few,TRBJ2-2,TRBV10-3,NA,TGTGCCACCAGTCGGGTTCACTCGAACACCGGGGAGCTGTTTTTT,CATSRVHSNTGELFF
few,TRBJ2-7,TRBV25-1,TRBD1,TGTGCCAGCAGCTTTCGTACAGGGGCGGTGGGCGAGCAGTACTTC,CASSFRTGAVGEQYF
NA,TRBJ2-5,TRBV4-2,TRBD2,TGTGCCAGCAGCCAAGATCCGGCGGGGGGACAAGAGACCCAGTACTTC,CASSQDPAGGQETQYF
NA,TRBJ2-7,TRBV5-1,TRBD2,TGCGCCAGCAGCCCTTCCTCGGGGGGATTTTCTTACGAGCAGTACTTC,CASSPSSGGFSYEQYF
NA,TRBJ2-6,TRBV4-2,NA,TGTGCCAGCAGCCAAGAATGGCTGGAGAGCTCTGGGGCCAACGTCCTGACTTTC,CASSQEWLESSGANVLTF
NA,TRBJ1-1,TRBV11-3,TRBD1,TGTGCCAGCAGCTTCAGGACAGGGGCTGCAGCTTTCTTT,CASSFRTGAAAFF
NA,TRBJ2-1,TRBV5-6,TRBD1,TGTGCCAGCAGCTTAGGGGGCCGCTCCTACAATGAGCAGTTCTTC,CASSLGGRSYNEQFF
NA,TRBJ2-2,TRBV6-5,NA,TGTGCCTCGCTCAGTCGAGGGAACACCGGGGAGCTGTTTTTT,CASLSRGNTGELFF
NA,TRBJ2-6,TRBV28,TRBD1,TGTGCCAGCAGTGAGGGGGCGACTGGGGCCAACGTCCTGACTTTC,CASSEGATGANVLTF
once,TRBJ2-1,TRBV6-6,NA,TGTGCCAGCAGCCCTTCAGGGCAGGTCAATGAGCAGTTCTTC,CASSPSGQVNEQFF
NA,TRBJ2-7,TRBV7-3,NA,TGTGCCAGCAGCTCCCCCCCGGGACTGGCGGACTACGAGCAGTACTTC,CASSSPPGLADYEQYF
NA,TRBJ2-2,TRBV7-9,TRBD1,TGTGCCAGCAGCCCGGACAGGGGCACCGGGGAGCTGTTTTTT,CASSPDRGTGELFF
NA,TRBJ2-7,TRBV4-2,TRBD1,TGTGCCAGCAGCCATTCACAGGGGTTTTACGAGCAGTACTTC,CASSHSQGFYEQYF
NA,TRBJ2-1,TRBV10-3,TRBD2,TGTGCCATCAGTGGCGATCAGCGGGCTAGCGGGCTTGTCTCCTACAATGAGCAGTTCTTC,CAISGDQRASGLVSYNEQFF
NA,TRBJ1-2,TRBV19,TRBD1,TGTGCCAGTAGTACGGCAGGGGGCAACCTCTATGGCTACACCTTC,CASSTAGGNLYGYTF
NA,TRBJ2-1,TRBV4-3,TRBD2,TGCGCCAGCAGCCAAGGGATTGGGAGGGCCGATAGGTACGAGCAGTTCTTC,CASSQGIGRADRYEQFF
NA,TRBJ1-3,TRBV5-6,TRBD1,TGTGCCAGCAGCACCGGGACAGGGGGCTCGCCGGAAATTAGGACCATATATTTT,CASSTGTGGSPEIRTIYF
NA,TRBJ2-1,TRBV7-9,NA,TGTGCCAGCAGCCCGGGCGGGCCCCTCTACAATGAGCAGTTCTTC,CASSPGGPLYNEQFF
NA,TRBJ2-7,TRBV6-1,TRBD2,TGTGCCAGTACCGGGACTACTCCCTACGAGCAGTACTTC,CASTGTTPYEQYF
once,TRBJ1-3,TRBV7-7,NA,TGTGCTAGCAGCTCCCACGGGGGGTCAGGAAACACCATATATTTT,CASSSHGGSGNTIYF
few,TRBJ2-7,TRBV7-2,TRBD1,TGTGCCAGCAGCCCTCGGGACAGGGGGAACTACGAGCAGTACTTC,CASSPRDRGNYEQYF
NA,TRBJ2-7,TRBV5-8,TRBD1,TGTGCCAGCAGCTATTTGACAGGGACCTACGAGCAGTACTTC,CASSYLTGTYEQYF
NA,TRBJ2-2,TRBV28,NA,TGTGCCAGCAGTCCACGGACATTGAACACCGGGGAGCTGTTTTTT,CASSPRTLNTGELFF
NA,TRBJ2-3,TRBV19,TRBD2,TGTGCCAGTAGGGTGAGCGGGAGCGATACGCAGTATTTT,CASRVSGSDTQYF
NA,TRBJ1-1,TRBV7-8,TRBD1,TGTGCCAGCAGCTCTTGGGACAGTACTAACACTGAAGCTTTCTTT,CASSSWDSTNTEAFF
NA,TRBJ2-3,TRBV4-3,TRBD2,TGCGCCAGCAGCCAAGCGAGCGGGGCGATTACAGATACGCAGTATTTT,CASSQASGAITDTQYF
NA,TRBJ2-1,TRBV23-1,TRBD1,TGCGCCAGCAGTCGCGGCCACAGGGGGCCGATCTCCTACAATGAGCAGTTCTTC,CASSRGHRGPISYNEQFF
NA,TRBJ2-1,TRBV6-4,TRBD2,TGTGCCAGCAGTGAGGACGGGGGACTAACTTACAATGAGCAGTTCTTC,CASSEDGGLTYNEQFF
NA,TRBJ2-3,TRBV5-4,NA,TGTGCCAGCAGCTTGAGGACGGGGGGCAAGACAGATACGCAGTATTTT,CASSLRTGGKTDTQYF
NA,TRBJ2-7,TRBV4-2,TRBD2,TGTGCCAGCAGCCTTACGAGACTAGCGGGGGCCGAGCAGTACTTC,CASSLTRLAGAEQYF
NA,TRBJ1-2,TRBV5-6,NA,TGTGCCAGCAGCGGGGCGGCAGTTGGCTACACCTTC,CASSGAAVGYTF
few,TRBJ1-1,TRBV7-9,TRBD1,TGTGCCAGCAGCTTCGCCGGGACAGTGAACACTGAAGCTTTCTTT,CASSFAGTVNTEAFF
NA,TRBJ2-5,TRBV5-1,NA,TGCGCCAGCAGCTTGGGGGGAGAAGAGACCCAGTACTTC,CASSLGGEETQYF
NA,TRBJ1-6,TRBV5-4,TRBD1,TGTGCCAGCACGCGACAGGGGGAAAATTCACCCCTCCACTTT,CASTRQGENSPLHF